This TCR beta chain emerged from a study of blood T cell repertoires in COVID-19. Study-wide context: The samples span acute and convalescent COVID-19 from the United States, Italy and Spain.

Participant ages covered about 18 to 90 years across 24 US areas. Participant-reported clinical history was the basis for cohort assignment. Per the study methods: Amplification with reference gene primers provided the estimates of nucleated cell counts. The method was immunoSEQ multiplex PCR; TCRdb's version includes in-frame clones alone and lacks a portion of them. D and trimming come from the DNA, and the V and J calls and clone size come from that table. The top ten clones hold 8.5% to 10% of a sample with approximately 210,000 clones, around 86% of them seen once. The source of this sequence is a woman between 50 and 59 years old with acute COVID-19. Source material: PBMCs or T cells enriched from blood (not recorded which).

The CDR3 DNA reads as TGTGCCAGCAGTTTTGGGGGGAACTATGGCTACACCTTC. Translation: CASSFGGNYGYTF. This chain joins TRBV28 and TRBJ1-2; perhaps TRBD1 as D (5 bases). Between the trimmed V and J ends, which lost 3 bases and 2 bases, there was a span of 7 bases. From germline, CDR1 is MDHEN and CDR2 SYDVKM. The CDR3 covers 13 residues.